Sequencing of this T cell receptor beta chain was carried out in a study of cytomegalovirus exposure and HLA in healthy donors. CDR3 size: 15 residues. Per germline, CDR1 MNHNS and CDR2 SASEGT. V lost 6 bases and J lost 1; bases outside the gene matches: 4. PCR primers comprised 60 Vbeta and 13 Jbeta primers. TCRdb's table, derived via immunoSEQ multiplex PCR, lists solely in-frame clones and lacks some. The repertoire holds about 160,000 clones, with approximately 70% as singletons. The sample comprised PBMCs. The origin of this receptor is a man aged 40-49 years in good health and CMV-seropositive. The rearrangement links TRBV6-1 to TRBJ1-5, with 9 bases matching TRBD1. In nucleotides, the CDR3 is TGTGCCAGCAGCCAGGACAGGGGAAGCAATCAGCCCCAGCATTTT. It translates to CASSQDRGSNQPQHF.